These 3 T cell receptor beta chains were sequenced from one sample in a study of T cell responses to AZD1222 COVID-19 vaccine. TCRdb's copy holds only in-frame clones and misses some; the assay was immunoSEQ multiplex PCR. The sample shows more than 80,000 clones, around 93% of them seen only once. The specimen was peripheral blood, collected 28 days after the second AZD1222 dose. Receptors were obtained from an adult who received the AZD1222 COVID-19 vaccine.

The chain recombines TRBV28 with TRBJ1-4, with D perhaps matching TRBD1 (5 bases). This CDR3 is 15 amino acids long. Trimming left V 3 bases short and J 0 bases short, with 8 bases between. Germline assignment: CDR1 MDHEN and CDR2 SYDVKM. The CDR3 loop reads CASSLTVATNEKLFF. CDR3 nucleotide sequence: TGTGCCAGCAGTTTGACAGTTGCAACTAATGAAAAACTGTTTTTT.

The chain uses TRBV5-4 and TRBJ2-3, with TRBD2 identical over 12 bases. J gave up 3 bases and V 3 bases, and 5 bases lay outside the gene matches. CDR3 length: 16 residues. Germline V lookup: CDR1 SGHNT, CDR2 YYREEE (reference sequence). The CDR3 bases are TGTGCCAGCAGCTCGAGACTAGCGGGAGAAACAGATACGCAGTATTTT. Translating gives CASSSRLAGETDTQYF.

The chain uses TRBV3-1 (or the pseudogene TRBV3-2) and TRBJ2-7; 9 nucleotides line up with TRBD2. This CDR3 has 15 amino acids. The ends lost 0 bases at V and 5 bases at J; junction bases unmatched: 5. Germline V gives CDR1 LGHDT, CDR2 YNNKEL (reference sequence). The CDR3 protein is CASSQDLASGNEQYF. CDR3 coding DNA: TGTGCCAGCAGCCAAGATCTTGCTAGCGGGAACGAGCAGTACTTC.